One sample yielded the 19 T cell receptor beta chains listed below, sequenced in a study of cytomegalovirus exposure and HLA in healthy donors. Researchers ran the PCR with 60 Vbeta and 13 Jbeta primers. Some clones are missing from TCRdb's copy, which holds only in-frame ones; the method was immunoSEQ multiplex PCR. The table includes about 110,000 clones, around 79% detected once. Sequenced: PBMCs. Receptor source: a woman aged 35 to 49 in good health and CMV-seronegative.

The rearrangement joins TRBV6-6 to TRBJ2-7, with 8 bases fitting TRBD2. Germline CDR1 and CDR2: MNHNY and SVGAGI (reference sequence). The length of the CDR3 is 14 residues. V lost 5 bases to trimming and J lost 0 bases; unmatched junction nucleotides: 3. CDR3 protein: CASSNGRDSYEQYF. The CDR3 DNA reads TGTGCCAGCAGTAACGGGAGGGACTCCTACGAGCAGTACTTC.

This clone was seen more than once but under ten times. The V and J genes are TRBV5-1 and TRBJ1-5; the D gene is possibly TRBD1 (5 bases). Deletions cut 4 bases from V and 2 bases from J, with 13 bases between. Per the germline V gene, CDR1 is SGHRS and CDR2 is YFSETQ. CDR3 length: 15 residues. Here the CDR3 reads CASSQTAGGNQPQHF. CDR3 coding DNA: TGCGCCAGCAGCCAGACAGCCGGTGGCAATCAGCCCCAGCATTTT.

The genes are TRBV5-5 and TRBJ1-1; D not certain. Germline V lookup: CDR1 SGHKS, CDR2 YYEKEE (reference sequence). The CDR3 sequence is 13 residues long. V lost 0 bases and J 8 bases, leaving 11 bases between the germline ends. The CDR3, as DNA: TGTGCCAGCAGCTTGGCTCAGTTGAGGGAAGCTTTCTTT. It encodes CASSLAQLREAFF.

The V and J genes are TRBV4-1 and TRBJ2-2, with 12 positions matching TRBD2. The germline gives CDR1 MGHRA, CDR2 YSYEKL. V shed 3 bases and J 5 bases; nucleotides not matched to a gene: 4. The CDR3 covers 16 residues. The CDR3 region has the DNA TGCGCCAGCAGCCAGAGGGGGACTAGCGGGACCGGGGAGCTGTTTTTT. It codes for CASSQRGTSGTGELFF.

The rearrangement links TRBV14 to TRBJ2-5; 7 nucleotides agree with TRBD1. V lost 3 bases, J lost 2 bases, and 3 bases stayed unmatched. CDR3 size: 14 residues. Germline-derived CDR1 and CDR2 are SGHDN and FVKESK. In DNA form, the CDR3 reads TGTGCCAGCAGCCAGACAGGGCGGCAAGAGACCCAGTACTTC. Its protein product is CASSQTGRQETQYF.

Concerning this clone itself: A junction boundary mismatches the germline segment, possibly from a read error. The V call is TRBV5-4, the J call TRBJ1-1; D not resolved. This CDR3 has 12 amino acids. Germline V gene sequence: CDR1 SGHNT, CDR2 YYREEE (reference sequence). CDR3 nucleotide sequence: TGTGCCAGCAGCTGGGAGGAAAACCGGGCCCTATTT. Protein: CASSWEENRALF.

This chain connects TRBV28 to TRBJ2-5, with D perhaps TRBD1 (6 bases). There are 12 residues in the CDR3. V was trimmed by 3 bases and J by 9 bases, leaving 11 bases between them. Germline CDR1 reads MDHEN; CDR2 reads SYDVKM. The CDR3, as DNA: TGTGCCAGCAGTTTGGCCCCAGGGGCCCAGTACTTC. Amino acids: CASSLAPGAQYF.

The chain uses TRBV30 and TRBJ2-7; unclear D gene. The V gene lost 1 base and the J gene lost 7 bases, with 14 bases spanning the gap. CDR1 and CDR2 from the germline V gene are GTSNPN and SVGIG (reference sequence). This CDR3 region has 13 residues. Here the CDR3 DNA reads TGTGCCTGGAGTGCGTACAGTGGGTCGGAGCAGTACTTC. It specifies CAWSAYSGSEQYF.

The J gene is TRBJ1-6, the V gene TRBV27, with a tentative D call TRBD1 (6 bases). CDR1 is MNHEY and CDR2 is SMNVEV in the germline V gene (reference sequence). Trimming removed 7 bases from V and 9 bases from J, with 19 bases in between. This CDR3 region has 15 residues. The CDR3 protein is CASIATGNGVSPLHF. The CDR3 bases are TGTGCCAGCATAGCAACAGGGAACGGGGTTTCACCCCTCCACTTT.

V is TRBV6-5 and J is TRBJ1-6; D uncertain. This CDR3 is 14 amino acids long. V shed 3 bases and J shed 9 bases, with 12 bases lying between them. Germline CDR1 is MNHEY and CDR2 is SVGAGI. The CDR3 DNA reads as TGTGCCAGCAGTTATGGCGAGGGCCCTTCACCCCTCCACTTT. It is translated as CASSYGEGPSPLHF.

The chain recombines TRBV4-2 with TRBJ2-5; D gene ambiguous. TRBJ2-7 matches the DNA end more closely, so the J call is doubtful. From germline, CDR1 is LGHNA and CDR2 YNFKEQ. This CDR3 region has 14 residues. CDR3 sequence: CASSQSADVSEQYF. The CDR3 DNA is TGTGCCAGCAGCCAGTCGGCCGACGTCAGCGAGCAGTACTTC.

The genes are TRBV2 and TRBJ1-5; D is unclear. V gave up 6 bases and J gave up 0 bases, with 12 bases separating them. Looked up from germline, CDR1 is SNHLY and CDR2 is FYNNEI. The CDR3 covers 15 residues. The CDR3: CASSPLSRSNQPQHF. The CDR3 nucleotides are TGTGCCAGCAGCCCCCTCTCCCGTAGCAATCAGCCCCAGCATTTT.

The V call is TRBV7-2, the J call TRBJ1-1; D gene uncertain. Trimming shortened V by 1 base and J by 1 base, and 10 bases separated the two germline ends. CDR3 length equals 15 residues. Germline CDR1 reads SGHTA; CDR2 reads FQGNSA. In DNA, the CDR3 is TGTGCCAGCAGCTTAGTGCCCAGAAAGAACACTGAAGCTTTCTTT. Protein: CASSLVPRKNTEAFF.

The CDR3 region has the DNA TGCGCCAGCAGCCCCTGGACAGCCTCCTATGGCTACACCTTC. It codes for CASSPWTASYGYTF. The rearrangement uses TRBV4-1 and TRBJ1-2, with D perhaps matching TRBD1 (6 bases). The CDR3 is 14 amino acids. V lost 4 bases and J lost 4, with 13 bases in between. Per germline, CDR1 MGHRA and CDR2 YSYEKL.

This clone was counted a single time. V is TRBV5-1 and J is TRBJ2-7; 7 nucleotides match TRBD1. The germline gives CDR1 SGHRS, CDR2 YFSETQ. The CDR3 consists of 14 residues. The J segment lost 5 bases and the V segment lost 0 bases, leaving 5 bases of the junction unmatched. CDR3 sequence (DNA): TGCGCCAGCAGCTTGGATAGCAGGGGGAACGAGCAGTACTTC. Its translation is CASSLDSRGNEQYF.

This chain joins TRBV4-2 and TRBJ1-5; TRBD1 matches 9 bases. CDR1 and CDR2 (germline): LGHNA, YNFKEQ. The trim removed 3 bases at V and 3 bases at J, leaving 6 bases unmatched. The CDR3 covers 16 residues. The DNA for the CDR3 is TGTGCCAGCAGCCATCCGGGACAGGGCCTCAATCAGCCCCAGCATTTT. Protein: CASSHPGQGLNQPQHF.

This clone was seen once. V gene TRBV19 combines with J gene TRBJ2-3; D unclear. The CDR3 extends over 12 amino acids. Germline loops: CDR1 LNHDA, CDR2 SQIVND (reference sequence). V was pared by 7 bases and J by 2 bases, with 7 bases between. CDR3 coding DNA: TGTGCCAGTATTACTTCCACAGATACGCAGTATTTT. It encodes CASITSTDTQYF.

This clone was detected once. The V and J genes are TRBV9 and TRBJ1-2; D may be TRBD1 (5 bases). The CDR3 consists of 14 residues. The V and J ends lost 0 bases and 7 bases respectively, with 13 bases between them. Germline lookup yields CDR1 SGDLS and CDR2 YYNGEE. CDR3 protein: CASSVEVGAGGYTF. CDR3 DNA: TGTGCCAGCAGCGTAGAGGTAGGGGCAGGTGGCTACACCTTC.

The genes are TRBV5-1 and TRBJ2-5, with TRBD2 as a possible D gene (6 bases). Trimming pared 6 bases from V and 5 bases from J, leaving 17 bases between. This CDR3 contains 14 residues. Germline CDR1 reads SGHRS; CDR2 reads YFSETQ. The chain's CDR3 is CASMAGRSGETQYF. The CDR3 nucleotides are TGCGCCAGCATGGCGGGGCGATCGGGGGAGACCCAGTACTTC.